This T cell receptor beta chain was sequenced for a study of cytomegalovirus exposure and HLA in healthy donors. PCR used 60 Vbeta primers and 13 Jbeta primers. Sequencing was performed with immunoSEQ multiplex PCR; in TCRdb, only in-frame clones are kept and a portion is missing. This table holds tens of thousands of clones, less than 80% found once. The CDR3 covers 16 residues. After removal of 0 bases from V and 7 bases from J, the junction contained 7 bases not matched to a gene. Germline values: CDR1 SGHRS, CDR2 YFSETQ. The rearrangement uses TRBV5-1 and TRBJ1-4; 9 bases map to TRBD1. The receptor comes from a woman aged 35 to 49 in good health and CMV-seropositive. The sample taken for sequencing was PBMCs. CDR3 DNA sequence: TGCGCCAGCAGCTTGGGGGGACAGGGCGGGACTGAAAAACTGTTTTTT. This translates into CASSLGGQGGTEKLFF.